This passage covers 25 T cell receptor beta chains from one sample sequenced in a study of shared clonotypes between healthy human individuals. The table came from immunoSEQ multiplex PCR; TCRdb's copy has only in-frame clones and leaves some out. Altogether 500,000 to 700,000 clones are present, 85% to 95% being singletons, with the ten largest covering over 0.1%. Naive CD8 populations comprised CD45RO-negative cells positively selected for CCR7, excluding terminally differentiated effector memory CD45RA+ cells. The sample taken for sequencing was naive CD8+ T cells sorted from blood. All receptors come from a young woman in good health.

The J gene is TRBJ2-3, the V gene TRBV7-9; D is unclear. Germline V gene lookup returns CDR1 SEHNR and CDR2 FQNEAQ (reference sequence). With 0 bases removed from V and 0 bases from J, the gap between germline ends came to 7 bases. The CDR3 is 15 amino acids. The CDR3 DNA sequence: TGTGCCAGCAGCTTAGCGCCGTTTAGCACAGATACGCAGTATTTT. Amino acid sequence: CASSLAPFSTDTQYF. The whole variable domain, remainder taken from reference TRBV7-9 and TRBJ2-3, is DTGVSQNPRHKITKRGQNVTFRCDPISEHNRLYWYRQTLGQGPEFLTYFQNEAQLEKSRLLSDRFSAERPKGSFSTLEIQRTEQGDSAMYLCASSLAPFSTDTQYFGPGTRLTVL.

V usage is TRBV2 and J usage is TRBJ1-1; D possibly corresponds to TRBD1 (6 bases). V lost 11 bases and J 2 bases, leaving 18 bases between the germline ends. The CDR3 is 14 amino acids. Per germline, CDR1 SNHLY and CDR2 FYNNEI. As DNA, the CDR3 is TGTGCCCTAAGGAAGGGGGGCATTAACACTGAAGCTTTCTTT. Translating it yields CALRKGGINTEAFF.

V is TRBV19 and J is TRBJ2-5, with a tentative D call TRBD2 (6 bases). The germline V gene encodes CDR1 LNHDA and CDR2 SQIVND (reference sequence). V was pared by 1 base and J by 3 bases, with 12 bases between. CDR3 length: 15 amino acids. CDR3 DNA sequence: TGTGCCAGTAGTATAGTTCTCGGGACTGAAGAGACCCAGTACTTC. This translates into CASSIVLGTEETQYF.

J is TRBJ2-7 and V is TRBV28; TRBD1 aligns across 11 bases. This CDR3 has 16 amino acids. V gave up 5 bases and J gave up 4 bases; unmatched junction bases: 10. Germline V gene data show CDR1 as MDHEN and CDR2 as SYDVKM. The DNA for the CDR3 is TGTGCCAGCAGTCCCCTCGGCGGGACAGGGGGATACGAGCAGTACTTC. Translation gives CASSPLGGTGGYEQYF.

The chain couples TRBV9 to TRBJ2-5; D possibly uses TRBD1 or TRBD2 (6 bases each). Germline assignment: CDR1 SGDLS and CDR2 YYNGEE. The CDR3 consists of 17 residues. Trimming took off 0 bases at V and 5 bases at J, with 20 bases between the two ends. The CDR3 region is CASSVDLGAGGRETQYF. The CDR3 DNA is TGTGCCAGCAGCGTAGACCTCGGGGCCGGGGGCCGGGAGACCCAGTACTTC.

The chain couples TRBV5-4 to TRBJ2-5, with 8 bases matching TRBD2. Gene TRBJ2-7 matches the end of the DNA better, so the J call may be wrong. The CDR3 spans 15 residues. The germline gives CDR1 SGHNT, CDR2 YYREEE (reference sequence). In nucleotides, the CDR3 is TGTGCCAGCAGCTCTGGGGATAGCGGGAACTACGAGCAGTACTTC. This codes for CASSSGDSGNYEQYF.

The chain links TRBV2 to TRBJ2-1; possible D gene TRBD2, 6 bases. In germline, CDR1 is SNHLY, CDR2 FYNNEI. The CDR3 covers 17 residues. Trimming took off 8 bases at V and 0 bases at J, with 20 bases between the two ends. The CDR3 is CASGGGHPSGSYNEQFF. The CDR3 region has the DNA TGTGCCAGCGGCGGAGGGCATCCTTCGGGCTCCTACAATGAGCAGTTCTTC.

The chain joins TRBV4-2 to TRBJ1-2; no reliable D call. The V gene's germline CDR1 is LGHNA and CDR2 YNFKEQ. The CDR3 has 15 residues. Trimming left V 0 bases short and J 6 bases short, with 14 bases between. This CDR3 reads CASSQEVLAGNGYTF. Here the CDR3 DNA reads TGTGCCAGCAGCCAAGAGGTGCTCGCGGGGAATGGCTACACCTTC.

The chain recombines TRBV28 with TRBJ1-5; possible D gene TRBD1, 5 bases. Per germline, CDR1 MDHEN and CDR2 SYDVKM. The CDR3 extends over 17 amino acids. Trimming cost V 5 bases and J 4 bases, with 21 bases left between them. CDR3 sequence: CASSILRLGAGNQPQHF. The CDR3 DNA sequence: TGTGCCAGCAGTATACTGCGGTTAGGGGCCGGTAATCAGCCCCAGCATTTT. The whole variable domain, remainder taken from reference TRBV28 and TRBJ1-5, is DVKVTQSSRYLVKRTGEKVFLECVQDMDHENMFWYRQDPGLGLRLIYFSYDVKMKEKGDIPEGYSVSREKKERFSLILESASTNQTSMYLCASSILRLGAGNQPQHFGDGTRLSIL.

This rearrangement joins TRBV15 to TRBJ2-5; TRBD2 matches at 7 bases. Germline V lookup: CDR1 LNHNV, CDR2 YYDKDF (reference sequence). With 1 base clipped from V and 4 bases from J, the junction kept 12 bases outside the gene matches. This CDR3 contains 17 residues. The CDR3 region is CATSRGVLGGSLETQYF. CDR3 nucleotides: TGTGCCACCAGCAGAGGGGTATTGGGCGGGAGCTTAGAGACCCAGTACTTC.

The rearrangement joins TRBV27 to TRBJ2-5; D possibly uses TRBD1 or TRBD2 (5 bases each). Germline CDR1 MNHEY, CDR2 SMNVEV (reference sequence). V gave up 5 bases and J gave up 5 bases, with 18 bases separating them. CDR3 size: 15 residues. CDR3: CASSPHSRGAETQYF. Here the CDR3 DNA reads TGTGCCAGCAGTCCGCATTCTAGGGGAGCCGAGACCCAGTACTTC.

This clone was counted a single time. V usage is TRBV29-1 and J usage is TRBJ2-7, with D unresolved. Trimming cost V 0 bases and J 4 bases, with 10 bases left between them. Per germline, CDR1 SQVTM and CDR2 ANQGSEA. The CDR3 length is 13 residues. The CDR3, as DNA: TGCAGCGTTGAAGAAGCCCCGACGTACGAGCAGTACTTC. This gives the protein CSVEEAPTYEQYF.

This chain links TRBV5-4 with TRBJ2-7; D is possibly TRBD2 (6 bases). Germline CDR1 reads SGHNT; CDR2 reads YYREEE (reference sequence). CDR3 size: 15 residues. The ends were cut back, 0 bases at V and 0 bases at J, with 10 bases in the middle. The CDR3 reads CASSLDGGSSYEQYF. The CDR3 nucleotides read TGTGCCAGCAGCTTGGACGGGGGAAGCTCCTACGAGCAGTACTTC.

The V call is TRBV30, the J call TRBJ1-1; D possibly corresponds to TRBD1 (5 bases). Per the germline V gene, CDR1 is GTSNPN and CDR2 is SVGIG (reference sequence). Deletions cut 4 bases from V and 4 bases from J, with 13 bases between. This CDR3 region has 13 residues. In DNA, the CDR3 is TGTGCCTGGAACGCTGTGGGGGGCACTGAAGCTTTCTTT. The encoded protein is CAWNAVGGTEAFF.

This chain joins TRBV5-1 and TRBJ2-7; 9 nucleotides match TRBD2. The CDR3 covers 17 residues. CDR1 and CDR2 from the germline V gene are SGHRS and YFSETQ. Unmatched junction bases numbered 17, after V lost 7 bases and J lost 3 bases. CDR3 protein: CASRVTSGGTRGYEQYF. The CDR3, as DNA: TGCGCCAGCCGGGTGACTAGCGGAGGGACGCGGGGCTACGAGCAGTACTTC.

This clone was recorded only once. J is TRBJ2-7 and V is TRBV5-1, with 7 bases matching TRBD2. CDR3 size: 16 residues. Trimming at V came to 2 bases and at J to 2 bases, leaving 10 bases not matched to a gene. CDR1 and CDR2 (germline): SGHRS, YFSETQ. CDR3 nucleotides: TGCGCCAGCAGCTTTGGGCTAGCGGAGGCAACCTACGAGCAGTACTTC. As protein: CASSFGLAEATYEQYF.

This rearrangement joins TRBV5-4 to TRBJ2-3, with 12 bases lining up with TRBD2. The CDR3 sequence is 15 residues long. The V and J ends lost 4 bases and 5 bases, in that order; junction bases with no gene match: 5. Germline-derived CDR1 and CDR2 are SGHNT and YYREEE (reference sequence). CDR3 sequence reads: CASSPGLAGRDTQYF. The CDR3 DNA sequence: TGTGCCAGCAGCCCTGGACTAGCGGGAAGAGATACGCAGTATTTT. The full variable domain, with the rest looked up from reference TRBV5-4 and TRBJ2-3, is ETGVTQSPTHLIKTRGQQVTLRCSSQSGHNTVSWYQQALGQGPQFIFQYYREEENGRGNFPPRFSGLQFPNYSSELNVNALELDDSALYLCASSPGLAGRDTQYFGPGTRLTVL.

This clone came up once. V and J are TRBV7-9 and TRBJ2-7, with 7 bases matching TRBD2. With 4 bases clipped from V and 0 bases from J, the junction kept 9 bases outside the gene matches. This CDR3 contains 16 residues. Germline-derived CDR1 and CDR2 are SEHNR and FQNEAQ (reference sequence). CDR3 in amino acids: CASSSKGLTDSYEQYF. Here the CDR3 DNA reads TGTGCCAGCAGCTCAAAGGGACTAACCGACTCCTACGAGCAGTACTTC. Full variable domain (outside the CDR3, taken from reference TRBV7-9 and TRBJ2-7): DTGVSQNPRHKITKRGQNVTFRCDPISEHNRLYWYRQTLGQGPEFLTYFQNEAQLEKSRLLSDRFSAERPKGSFSTLEIQRTEQGDSAMYLCASSSKGLTDSYEQYFGPGTRLTVT.

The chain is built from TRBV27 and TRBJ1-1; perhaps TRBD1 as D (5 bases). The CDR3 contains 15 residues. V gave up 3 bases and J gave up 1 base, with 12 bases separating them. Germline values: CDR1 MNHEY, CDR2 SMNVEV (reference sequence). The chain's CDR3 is CASSFIGGGNTEAFF. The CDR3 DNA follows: TGTGCCAGCAGTTTTATTGGGGGGGGGAACACTGAAGCTTTCTTT.

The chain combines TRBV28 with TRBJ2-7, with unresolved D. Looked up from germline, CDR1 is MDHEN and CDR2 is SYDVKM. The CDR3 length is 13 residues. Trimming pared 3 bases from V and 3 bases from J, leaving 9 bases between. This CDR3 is CASSFRLHYEQYF. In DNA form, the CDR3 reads TGTGCCAGCAGTTTTAGATTACACTACGAGCAGTACTTC.

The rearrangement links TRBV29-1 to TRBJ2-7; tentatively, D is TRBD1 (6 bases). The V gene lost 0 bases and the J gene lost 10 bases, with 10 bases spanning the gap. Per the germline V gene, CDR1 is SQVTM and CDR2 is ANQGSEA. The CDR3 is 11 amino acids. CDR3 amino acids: CSVEDWTEQYF. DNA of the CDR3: TGCAGCGTTGAAGATTGGACAGAACAGTACTTC.

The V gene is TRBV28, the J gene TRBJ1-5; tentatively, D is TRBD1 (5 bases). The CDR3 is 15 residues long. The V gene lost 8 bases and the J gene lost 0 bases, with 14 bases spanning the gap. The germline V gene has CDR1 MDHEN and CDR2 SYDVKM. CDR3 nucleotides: TGTGCCAGCCGAGATACAGGAATTAGCAATCAGCCCCAGCATTTT. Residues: CASRDTGISNQPQHF.

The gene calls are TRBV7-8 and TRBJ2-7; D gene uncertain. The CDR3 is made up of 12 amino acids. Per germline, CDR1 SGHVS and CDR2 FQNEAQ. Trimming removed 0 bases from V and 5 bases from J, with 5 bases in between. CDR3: CASSLAHHEQYF. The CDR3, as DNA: TGTGCCAGCAGCTTAGCGCACCACGAGCAGTACTTC.

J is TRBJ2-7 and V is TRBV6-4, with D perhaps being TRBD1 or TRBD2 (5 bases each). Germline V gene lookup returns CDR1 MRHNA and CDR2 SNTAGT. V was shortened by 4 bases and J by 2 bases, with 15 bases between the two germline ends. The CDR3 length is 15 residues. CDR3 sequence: CASSGTSLRAYEQYF. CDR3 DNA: TGTGCCAGCAGTGGGACATCGCTGAGGGCCTACGAGCAGTACTTC.

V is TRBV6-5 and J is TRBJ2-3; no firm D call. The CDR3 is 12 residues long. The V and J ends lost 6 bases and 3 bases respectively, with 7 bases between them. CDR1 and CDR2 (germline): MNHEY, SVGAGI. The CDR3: CASRGITDTQYF. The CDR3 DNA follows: TGTGCCAGCAGGGGGATTACAGATACGCAGTATTTT.